The clone carrying this T cell receptor beta chain was counted only a few times. Antigen specificity is unknown. This sample was included in a study of T-cell memory formation after mild COVID-19. On the study more broadly: The study found TCR clusters largely donor specific.

Germline CDR1 SQVTM, CDR2 ANQGSEA. Trimming took 2 bases from V and 1 from J, leaving 8 bases between them. The CDR3 spans 13 residues. TCRdb reprocessed the 5' RACE reads via MiXCR and lists one record per CDR3 protein. The table shows under 550,000 distinct CDR3 sequences, with roughly 18% occurring only once. Findings and limits, study-wide: Balance between CD4 and CD8 was seen in clones contracting day 15 to 85, and a CD4+ lean was seen in later expanders. Some clones that responded turned up in pre-infection memory, which suggests that cross-reactive memory joined in.

The origin of this receptor is a man aged 18 to 35 who had mild COVID-19 (a few samples of this study predate the infection). Cell type and time point are not known. The chain links TRBV29-1 to TRBJ1-1, with a possible D match to TRBD1 (6 bases). Sequencing was carried out using PBMCs or a T cell subset sorted from them (not recorded which). The CDR3 sequence is CSVERGRNTEAFF. DNA for the CDR3: TGCAGCGTTGAACGGGGGCGGAACACTGAAGCTTTCTTT.